This paragraph reports one TCR beta chain. The data originate from a study of response to subunit inactivated influenza vaccine. One entry per CDR3 protein results from TCRdb running MiXCR on the RT-PCR reads. The data show about 190,000 distinct CDR3 sequences, with around an eighth seen just once and roughly 26% held by the top ten. The ends were cut back, 0 bases at V and 6 bases at J, with 14 bases in the middle. Germline CDR1 LGHNA, CDR2 YSLEER. The length of the CDR3 is 16 residues. The V gene is TRBV4-3, the J gene TRBJ2-2, with D tentatively TRBD2 (6 bases). The sample consisted of CD8+ T cells sorted from PBMCs, taken about 5 days after vaccination. This sequence originates from a man aged 50 to 60 who received an inactivated influenza vaccine. The CDR3 reads CASSQDRGYSPGELFF. CDR3 in DNA: TGCGCCAGCAGCCAAGATCGGGGGTATTCCCCCGGGGAGCTGTTTTTT.